The subject of this entry is one T cell receptor (beta chain). These data are taken from a study of technical replicates of blood from several donors. Libraries were prepared by immunoSEQ multiplex PCR; TCRdb keeps only in-frame clonotypes and omits some of them. This table holds over 55,000 clones, around 97% found once. The sample consisted of T cells isolated from PBMCs. This receptor was obtained from a human donor in good health.

The CDR3 sequence: CASSLGGSTEAFF. The CDR3 DNA sequence: TGTGCCAGCTCACTAGGGGGTTCCACTGAAGCTTTCTTT. This rearrangement joins TRBV18 to TRBJ1-1, with a possible D match to TRBD1 (6 bases). This CDR3 is 13 amino acids long. V was cut by 4 bases and J by 4 bases, with 10 bases left in between. CDR1 is KGHSH, CDR2 LQKENI, per germline.